This is a list of T cell receptor beta chains from one sample in a study of glioma-infiltrating T cells after dendritic cell vaccination. The repertoire was sequenced with immunoSEQ multiplex PCR; TCRdb's copy has only in-frame clones and lacks some. The sample holds 9,500 to 13,000 clones, 70% to 85% seen once. This material consisted of blood, taken after dendritic cell vaccination. These receptors were collected from a human donor with glioblastoma. The CDR3 runs from the conserved cysteine through the conserved F or W. Each record gives: clone size, J gene, V gene, D gene, CDR3 protein, CDR3 DNA. A D gene is named only where the DNA matches it firmly. Only some rows state a clone size, as once, few, many or a class for expanded clones.

.	TRBJ2-3	TRBV7-8	TRBD2	CASSHTTSGRSGDTQYF	TGTGCCAGCAGCCATACGACTAGCGGGCGGTCGGGAGATACGCAGTATTTT
.	TRBJ1-1	TRBV6-5	.	CASSYRGNTEAFF	TGTGCCAGCAGTTACCGGGGTAACACTGAAGCTTTCTTT
.	TRBJ2-4	TRBV4-3	TRBD1	CASSQGQGADIQYF	TGCGCCAGCAGCCAAGGACAGGGGGCTGACATTCAGTACTTC
.	TRBJ2-5	TRBV6-4	TRBD2	CASSRLAGGQETQYF	TGTGCCAGCAGCCGACTAGCGGGAGGGCAAGAGACCCAGTACTTC
once	TRBJ2-7	TRBV15	TRBD2	CATSPRLAGGYEQYF	TGTGCCACCAGCCCTAGACTAGCGGGAGGGTACGAGCAGTACTTC
few	TRBJ2-5	TRBV18	TRBD2	CASSPQTTFAGGYQETQYF	TGTGCCAGCTCACCTCAGACCACGTTCGCGGGAGGGTACCAAGAGACCCAGTACTTC
.	TRBJ2-7	TRBV4-2	.	CASSQGEVAYEQYF	TGTGCCAGCAGCCAAGGCGAGGTTGCCTACGAGCAGTACTTC
.	TRBJ1-1	TRBV4-1	TRBD1	CASSQDRGNTEAFF	TGCGCCAGCAGCCAGGACAGGGGGAACACTGAAGCTTTCTTT
.	TRBJ2-7	TRBV6-5	.	CASSLSSRYEQYF	TGTGCCAGCAGCCTCAGTTCCCGATACGAGCAGTACTTC
.	TRBJ1-2	TRBV5-4	.	CASSLAPGFNYGYTF	TGTGCCAGCAGCTTGGCCCCCGGTTTCAACTATGGCTACACCTTC
once	TRBJ2-7	TRBV5-5	.	CASSLGSGRGYEQYF	TGTGCCAGCAGCTTGGGTTCAGGAAGGGGATACGAGCAGTACTTC
.	TRBJ2-7	TRBV10-2	TRBD2	CATLTSANTYEQYF	TGCGCCACGTTAACTAGCGCTAATACCTACGAGCAGTACTTC
.	TRBJ1-1	TRBV19	TRBD1	CASSIWDSRNTEAFF	TGTGCCAGTAGTATTTGGGACAGCAGGAACACTGAAGCTTTCTTT
.	TRBJ2-7	TRBV5-1	TRBD1	CASSFRTGVHEQYF	TGCGCCAGCAGCTTCAGGACAGGGGTCCACGAGCAGTACTTC
.	TRBJ1-4	TRBV7-2	TRBD1	CASSLGQGRRKLFF	TGTGCCAGCAGCTTGGGACAGGGGAGGAGAAAACTGTTTTTT
.	TRBJ1-1	TRBV29-1	.	CSVDGGTENTEAFF	TGCAGCGTTGACGGGGGAACCGAGAACACTGAAGCTTTCTTT
few	TRBJ2-2	TRBV28	TRBD2	CASSGDSGRPHTGELFF	TGTGCCAGCAGTGGGGATAGCGGGCGACCTCACACCGGGGAGCTGTTTTTT
.	TRBJ1-3	TRBV18	TRBD1	CASSPQQGSSGNTIYF	TGTGCCAGCTCACCCCAACAGGGGAGCTCTGGAAACACCATATATTTT
.	TRBJ2-4	TRBV7-2	TRBD2	CASSSPGLAGIAKNIQYF	TGTGCCAGCAGCTCCCCTGGACTAGCGGGGATAGCCAAAAACATTCAGTACTTC
.	TRBJ1-3	TRBV6-1	.	CASSTGLLSGNTIYF	TGTGCCAGCAGTACGGGACTGTTATCTGGAAACACCATATATTTT
once	TRBJ1-6	TRBV10-1	.	CASSEPGDSPLHF	TGCGCCAGCAGTGAACCGGGAGATTCACCCCTCCACTTT
.	TRBJ2-2	TRBV4-1	TRBD2	CASSQGSGHTGELFF	TGCGCCAGCAGCCAGGGTAGCGGGCACACCGGGGAGCTGTTTTTT
.	TRBJ1-6	TRBV30	TRBD1	CAWSVGTGDSPLHF	TGTGCCTGGAGTGTGGGGACAGGGGATTCCCCCCTCCACTTT
.	TRBJ2-7	TRBV4-2	TRBD2	CASSQDGTGGPSYEQYF	TGTGCCAGCAGCCAAGATGGTACGGGAGGGCCTTCCTACGAGCAGTACTTC
.	TRBJ1-4	TRBV28	.	CASSGRRGLTNEKLFF	TGTGCCAGCAGTGGAAGGCGGGGGCTAACTAATGAAAAACTGTTTTTT
once	TRBJ2-4	TRBV27	.	CASSITTAGSAKNIQYF	TGTGCCAGCAGTATTACTACGGCCGGGTCAGCCAAAAACATTCAGTACTTC
.	TRBJ2-1	TRBV4-2	TRBD2	CASSPGNQGGGNEQFF	TGTGCCAGCAGCCCAGGGAACCAAGGCGGGGGCAATGAGCAGTTCTTC
.	TRBJ1-4	TRBV7-2	.	CASSLVQGQGLNEKLFF	TGTGCCAGCAGCTTAGTACAGGGTCAAGGGCTTAATGAAAAACTGTTTTTT
.	TRBJ2-2	TRBV6-6	TRBD1	CASLTGTGGTGELFF	TGTGCCAGCCTGACCGGGACAGGGGGGACCGGGGAGCTGTTTTTT
.	TRBJ1-5	TRBV27	TRBD1	CASRMTGGHQPQHF	TGTGCCAGCAGGATGACAGGGGGCCATCAGCCCCAGCATTTT
.	TRBJ1-1	TRBV6-6	.	CASSLPPDTEAFF	TGTGCCAGCAGCCTCCCTCCTGACACTGAAGCTTTCTTT
.	TRBJ2-1	TRBV28	.	CASSPRRTYNEQFF	TGTGCCAGCAGCCCTCGACGGACTTACAATGAGCAGTTCTTC
.	TRBJ2-7	TRBV27	TRBD1	CASSRTGGLGEQYF	TGTGCCAGCAGTCGGACAGGGGGCTTGGGGGAGCAGTACTTC
.	TRBJ2-7	TRBV7-2	TRBD1	CASSLDMWDSYEQYF	TGTGCCAGCAGCTTAGACATGTGGGACAGCTACGAGCAGTACTTC
.	TRBJ2-5	TRBV7-2	.	CASSLRAGGGETQYF	TGTGCCAGCAGCTTAAGAGCGGGTGGGGGGGAGACCCAGTACTTC
once	TRBJ2-7	TRBV11-3	TRBD2	CASSLSLAGANEQYF	TGTGCCAGCAGCTTAAGCTTAGCGGGAGCGAACGAGCAGTACTTC
once	TRBJ2-3	TRBV2	TRBD1	CASSAGTGGSDTQYF	TGTGCCAGCAGTGCCGGGACAGGGGGGAGCGATACGCAGTATTTT
.	TRBJ2-2	TRBV4-1	TRBD2	CASSQGPGLAGEDGELFF	TGCGCCAGCAGCCAAGGACCAGGACTAGCGGGAGAGGACGGGGAGCTGTTTTTT
few	TRBJ2-5	TRBV13	.	CATSRRLQETQYF	TGTGCCACCTCAAGGAGATTGCAAGAGACCCAGTACTTC
.	TRBJ2-3	TRBV2	TRBD2	CASTSGGGTDTQYF	TGTGCCAGCACTAGCGGGGGCGGGACAGATACGCAGTATTTT
.	TRBJ2-7	TRBV6-5	.	CASSSLDRIYEQYF	TGTGCCAGCAGTTCTCTCGACAGAATCTACGAGCAGTACTTC
.	TRBJ2-7	TRBV5-5	.	CASSFDGVVYEQYF	TGTGCCAGCAGCTTCGACGGAGTCGTCTACGAGCAGTACTTC
.	TRBJ2-2	TRBV4-1	.	CASSQDRAGTGELFF	TGCGCCAGCAGCCAAGACAGGGCCGGCACCGGGGAGCTGTTTTTT
.	TRBJ2-1	TRBV29-1	.	CSVGGANYKQFF	TGCAGCGTTGGAGGCGCGAACTATAAGCAGTTCTTC
.	TRBJ2-3	TRBV4-2	TRBD2	CASSQDPSGSPDTQYF	TGTGCCAGCAGCCAAGATCCTAGCGGGAGTCCAGATACGCAGTATTTT
.	TRBJ2-1	TRBV9	TRBD2	CASSAGLAGRSNHNEQFF	TGTGCCAGCAGCGCTGGACTAGCGGGTCGGTCTAACCACAATGAGCAGTTCTTC
.	TRBJ2-7	TRBV15	TRBD2	CATSSGASGRIRSKYEQYF	TGTGCCACCAGCAGCGGCGCTAGCGGGAGGATTCGGTCAAAGTACGAGCAGTACTTC
.	TRBJ2-2	TRBV9	TRBD2	CASSFGGVGGELFF	TGTGCCAGCAGCTTCGGGGGGGTTGGCGGGGAGCTGTTTTTT
.	TRBJ2-1	TRBV11-3	.	CASSSPTYNEQFF	TGTGCCAGCAGCTCCCCTACCTACAATGAGCAGTTCTTC
.	TRBJ2-6	TRBV5-8	.	CASSSYTGTGANVLTF	TGTGCCAGCAGCTCGTACACAGGGACTGGGGCCAACGTCCTGACTTTC
.	TRBJ2-3	TRBV27	.	CASSLRGTDTQYF	TGTGCCAGCAGTTTAAGGGGGACAGATACGCAGTATTTT
.	TRBJ2-3	TRBV30	.	CAWSGASTDTQYF	TGTGCCTGGTCAGGGGCTAGCACAGATACGCAGTATTTT
.	TRBJ1-3	TRBV6-1	.	CASMRPRSGNTIYF	TGTGCCAGCATGCGTCCCCGCTCTGGAAACACCATATATTTT
.	TRBJ1-5	TRBV30	.	CAWSNTDQQPQHF	TGTGCCTGGAGCAACACAGACCAACAGCCCCAGCATTTT
.	TRBJ2-6	TRBV18	.	CASSPVQTSSGANVLTF	TGTGCCAGCTCACCGGTACAGACGAGCTCTGGGGCCAACGTCCTGACTTTC
.	TRBJ2-1	TRBV4-2	TRBD2	CASSQALASSYNEQFF	TGTGCCAGCAGCCAAGCACTAGCGAGCTCCTACAATGAGCAGTTCTTC
few	TRBJ2-7	TRBV7-3	.	CASSPDVEGSEQYF	TGTGCCAGCAGCCCAGATGTGGAAGGGAGCGAGCAGTACTTC
.	TRBJ1-1	TRBV5-4	.	CASRTDSEAFF	TGTGCCTCCAGGACAGATTCTGAAGCTTTCTTT